Only one count was recorded for the clone carrying this T cell receptor beta chain. The treatment denotes: around 19 received Ad26.COV2.S at low or high dose, single or two shots; roughly five received placebo; per-sample allocation not given. Sampling took place 63 days after the first vaccine or placebo injection. It was an adult aged 18-55 years in Boston who was the donor. Wuhan-strain SARS-CoV-2 spike was expressed by the Ad26 vector that made up the vaccine. Clones were sequenced by immunoSEQ multiplex PCR, and TCRdb holds only the in-frame ones, with some missing. The profile shows roughly 240,000 clones, approximately 90% of them singletons. These data originate in a study of Ad26.COV2.S vaccination and SARS-CoV-2 variants. Study-level information: Trial arm assignment for the donor was COV1001 Ad26.COV2.S. The authors gave Ad26.COV2.S intramuscularly, either once or twice 56 days apart.

The sequence derives from a person aged 18-60 years who received the Ad26.COV2.S COVID-19 vaccine or a placebo. The source was peripheral blood, collected in a trial of Ad26.COV2.S vaccine versus placebo.

CDR3 amino acids: CASSYTGNYGYTF. CDR3 sequence (DNA): TGTGCCAGCAGTTACACAGGCAACTATGGCTACACCTTC. The gene calls are TRBV6-2 or TRBV6-3 and TRBJ1-2; maybe TRBD1 (5 bases). This CDR3 contains 13 residues. V was shortened by 2 bases and J by 2 bases, with 6 bases between the two germline ends. Germline CDR1 is MNHEY and CDR2 is SVGEGT.